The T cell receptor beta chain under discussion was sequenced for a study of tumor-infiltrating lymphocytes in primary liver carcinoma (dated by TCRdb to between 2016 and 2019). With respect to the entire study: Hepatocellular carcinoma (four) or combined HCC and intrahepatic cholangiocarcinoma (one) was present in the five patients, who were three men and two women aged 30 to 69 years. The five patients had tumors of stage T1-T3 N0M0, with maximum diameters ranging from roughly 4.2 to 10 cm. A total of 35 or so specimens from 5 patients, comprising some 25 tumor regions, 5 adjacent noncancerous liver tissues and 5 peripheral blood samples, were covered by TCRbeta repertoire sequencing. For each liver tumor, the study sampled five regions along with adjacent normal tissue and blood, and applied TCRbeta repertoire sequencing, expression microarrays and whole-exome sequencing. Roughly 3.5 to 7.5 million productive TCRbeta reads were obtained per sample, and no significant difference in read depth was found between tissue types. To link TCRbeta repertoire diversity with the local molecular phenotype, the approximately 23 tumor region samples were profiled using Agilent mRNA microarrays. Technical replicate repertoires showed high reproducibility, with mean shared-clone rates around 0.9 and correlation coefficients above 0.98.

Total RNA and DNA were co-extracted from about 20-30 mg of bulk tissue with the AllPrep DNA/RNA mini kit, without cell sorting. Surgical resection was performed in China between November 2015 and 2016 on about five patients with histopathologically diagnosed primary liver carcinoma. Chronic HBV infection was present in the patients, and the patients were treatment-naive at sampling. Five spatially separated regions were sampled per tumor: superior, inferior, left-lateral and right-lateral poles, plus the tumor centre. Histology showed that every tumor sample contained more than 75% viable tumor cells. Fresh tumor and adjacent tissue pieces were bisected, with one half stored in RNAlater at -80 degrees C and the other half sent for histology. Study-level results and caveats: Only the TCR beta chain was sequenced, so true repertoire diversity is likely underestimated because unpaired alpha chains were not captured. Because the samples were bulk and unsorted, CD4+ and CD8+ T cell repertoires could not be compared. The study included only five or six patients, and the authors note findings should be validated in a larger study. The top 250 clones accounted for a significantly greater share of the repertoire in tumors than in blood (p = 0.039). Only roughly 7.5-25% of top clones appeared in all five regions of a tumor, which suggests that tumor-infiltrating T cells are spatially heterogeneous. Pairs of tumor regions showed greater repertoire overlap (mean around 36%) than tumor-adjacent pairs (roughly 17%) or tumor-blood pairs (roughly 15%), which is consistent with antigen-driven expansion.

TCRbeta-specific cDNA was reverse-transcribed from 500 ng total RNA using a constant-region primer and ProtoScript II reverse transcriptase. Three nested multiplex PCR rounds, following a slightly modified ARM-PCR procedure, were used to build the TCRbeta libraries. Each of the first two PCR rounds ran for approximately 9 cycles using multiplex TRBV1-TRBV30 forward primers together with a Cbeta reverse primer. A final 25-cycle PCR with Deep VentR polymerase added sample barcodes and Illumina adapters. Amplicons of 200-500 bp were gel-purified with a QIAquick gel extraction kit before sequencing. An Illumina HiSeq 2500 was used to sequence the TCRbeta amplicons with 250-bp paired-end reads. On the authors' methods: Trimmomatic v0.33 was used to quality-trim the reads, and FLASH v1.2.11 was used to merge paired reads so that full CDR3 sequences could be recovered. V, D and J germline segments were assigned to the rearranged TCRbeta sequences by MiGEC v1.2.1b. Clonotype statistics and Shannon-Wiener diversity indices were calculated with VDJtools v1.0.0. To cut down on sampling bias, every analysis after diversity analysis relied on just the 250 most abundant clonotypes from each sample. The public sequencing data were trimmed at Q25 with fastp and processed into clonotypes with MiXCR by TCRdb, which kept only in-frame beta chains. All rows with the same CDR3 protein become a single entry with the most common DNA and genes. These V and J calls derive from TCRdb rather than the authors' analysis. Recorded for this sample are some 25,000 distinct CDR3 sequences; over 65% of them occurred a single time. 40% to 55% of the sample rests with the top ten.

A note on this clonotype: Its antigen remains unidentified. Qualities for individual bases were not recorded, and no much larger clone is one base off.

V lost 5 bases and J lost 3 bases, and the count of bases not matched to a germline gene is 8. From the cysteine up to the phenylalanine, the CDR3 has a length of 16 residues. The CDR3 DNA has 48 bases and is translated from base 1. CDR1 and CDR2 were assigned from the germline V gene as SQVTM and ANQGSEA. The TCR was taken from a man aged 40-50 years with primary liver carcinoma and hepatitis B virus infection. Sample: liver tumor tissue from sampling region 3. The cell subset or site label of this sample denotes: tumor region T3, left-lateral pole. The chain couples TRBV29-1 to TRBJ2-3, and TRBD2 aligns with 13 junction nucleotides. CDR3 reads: CSVIKQGLAGTDTQYF. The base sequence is TGCAGCGTTATAAAACAGGGACTAGCGGGAACAGATACGCAGTATTTT.